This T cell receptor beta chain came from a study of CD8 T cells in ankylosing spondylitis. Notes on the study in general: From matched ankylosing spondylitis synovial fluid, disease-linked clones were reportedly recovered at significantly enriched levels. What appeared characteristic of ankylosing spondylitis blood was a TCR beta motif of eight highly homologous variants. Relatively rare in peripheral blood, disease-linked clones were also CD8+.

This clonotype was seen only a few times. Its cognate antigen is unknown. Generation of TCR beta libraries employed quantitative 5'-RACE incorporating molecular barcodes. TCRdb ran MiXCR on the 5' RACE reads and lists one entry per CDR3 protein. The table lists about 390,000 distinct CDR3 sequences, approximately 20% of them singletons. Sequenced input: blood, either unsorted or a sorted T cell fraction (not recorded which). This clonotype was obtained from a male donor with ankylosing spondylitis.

CDR3 amino acids: CASSPRTSWYEQYF. CDR3 nucleotide sequence: TGTGCCAGCAGTCCAAGGACTAGCTGGTACGAGCAGTACTTC. The chain couples TRBV28 to TRBJ2-7, with 8 bases matching TRBD2. The trim removed 5 bases at V and 4 bases at J, leaving 7 bases unmatched. The CDR3 is 14 residues long. Per the germline V gene, CDR1 is MDHEN and CDR2 is SYDVKM.